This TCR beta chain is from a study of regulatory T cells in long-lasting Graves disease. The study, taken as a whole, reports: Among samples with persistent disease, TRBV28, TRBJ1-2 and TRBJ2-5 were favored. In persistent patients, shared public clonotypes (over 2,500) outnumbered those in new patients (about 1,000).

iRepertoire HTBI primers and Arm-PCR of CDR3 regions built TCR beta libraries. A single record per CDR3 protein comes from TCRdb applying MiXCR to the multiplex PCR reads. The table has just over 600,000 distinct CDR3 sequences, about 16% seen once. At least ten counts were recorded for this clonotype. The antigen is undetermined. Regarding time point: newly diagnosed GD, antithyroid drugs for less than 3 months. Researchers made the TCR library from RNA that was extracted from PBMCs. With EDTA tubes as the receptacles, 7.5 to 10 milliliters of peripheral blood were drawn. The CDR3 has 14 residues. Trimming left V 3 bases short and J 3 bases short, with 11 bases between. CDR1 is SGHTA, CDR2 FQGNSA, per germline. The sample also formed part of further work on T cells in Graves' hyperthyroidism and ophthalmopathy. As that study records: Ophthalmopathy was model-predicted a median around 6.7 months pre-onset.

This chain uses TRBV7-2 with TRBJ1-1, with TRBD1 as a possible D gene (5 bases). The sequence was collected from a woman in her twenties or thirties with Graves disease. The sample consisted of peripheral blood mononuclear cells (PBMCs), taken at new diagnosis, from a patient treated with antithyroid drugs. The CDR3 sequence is CASSFYSGYTEAFF. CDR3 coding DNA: TGTGCCAGCAGCTTTTATTCAGGGTACACTGAAGCTTTCTTT.